In its sample, the clone carrying this T cell receptor beta chain was seen a few times. No antigen is known for it. These data are taken from a study of T cell repertoires in cytomegalovirus infection. Overall study: TCR beta signatures that were public indicated CMV infection and matching HLA type. Study conclusions and caveats: Pooled public TCR beta family frequency picked out CMV carriers with the relevant HLA. It was HLA-C-restricted CMV-specific TCR beta clonotypes that dominated the response ex vivo.

One entry per CDR3 protein results from TCRdb running MiXCR on the reads. There are a few hundred thousand distinct CDR3 sequences in the sample; 33% occur only once, and roughly 15% lies in the top ten. Germline CDR1 SEHNR, CDR2 FQNEAQ (reference sequence). There are 13 residues in the CDR3. The ends lost 3 bases at V and 6 bases at J; junction bases unmatched: 5. The chain uses TRBV7-9 and TRBJ2-7; 7 bases match TRBD2. The sequences come from cultured PBMCs, collected from culture after CMV antigen stimulation. This TCR came from a human donor in good health (CMV status not recorded). Some clones in this sample may be carry-over from other donors' samples. CDR3: CASSFSREGEQYF. In DNA, the CDR3 is TGTGCCAGCAGCTTCAGCAGGGAGGGCGAGCAGTACTTC.